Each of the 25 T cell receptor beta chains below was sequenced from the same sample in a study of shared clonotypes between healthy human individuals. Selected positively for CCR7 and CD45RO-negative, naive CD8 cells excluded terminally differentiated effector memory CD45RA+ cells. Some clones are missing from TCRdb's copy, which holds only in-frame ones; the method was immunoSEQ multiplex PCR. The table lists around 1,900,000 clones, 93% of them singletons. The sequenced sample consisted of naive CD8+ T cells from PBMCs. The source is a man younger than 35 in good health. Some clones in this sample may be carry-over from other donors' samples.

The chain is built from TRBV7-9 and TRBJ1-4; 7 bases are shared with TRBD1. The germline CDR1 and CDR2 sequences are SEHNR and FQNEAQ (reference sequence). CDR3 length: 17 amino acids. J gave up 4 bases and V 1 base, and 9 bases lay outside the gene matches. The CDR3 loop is CASSLGWTGSSNEKLFF. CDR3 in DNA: TGTGCCAGCAGCTTAGGTTGGACAGGCTCGAGTAATGAAAAACTGTTTTTT.

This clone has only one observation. The CDR3 sequence is CATRERENPNSPLHF. CDR3 DNA: TGTGCCACCAGGGAGAGAGAGAATCCCAATTCACCCCTCCACTTT. The chain has TRBV28 and TRBJ1-6; tentative D call: TRBD1 (5 bases). CDR3 length equals 15 residues. Germline V CDR1 and CDR2: MDHEN, SYDVKM. The V end lost 10 bases, the J end lost 7 bases, and 20 bases lay between the germline ends.

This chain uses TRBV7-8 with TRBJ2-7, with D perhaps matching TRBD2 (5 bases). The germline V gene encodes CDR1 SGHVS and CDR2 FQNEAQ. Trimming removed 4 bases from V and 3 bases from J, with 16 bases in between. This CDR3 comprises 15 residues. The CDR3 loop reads CASSYQNSGNYEQYF. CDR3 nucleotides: TGTGCCAGCAGCTACCAAAACAGCGGAAACTACGAGCAGTACTTC.

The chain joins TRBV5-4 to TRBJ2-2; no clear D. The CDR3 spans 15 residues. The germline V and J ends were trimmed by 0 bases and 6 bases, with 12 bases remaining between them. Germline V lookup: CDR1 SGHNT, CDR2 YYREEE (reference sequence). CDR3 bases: TGTGCCAGCAGCTTGGTCGGCCAACTCCCCGGGGAGCTGTTTTTT. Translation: CASSLVGQLPGELFF.

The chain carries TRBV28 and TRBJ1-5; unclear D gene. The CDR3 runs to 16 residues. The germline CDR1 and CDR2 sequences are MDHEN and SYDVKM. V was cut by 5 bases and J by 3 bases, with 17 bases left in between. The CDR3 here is CASSMFGPKLNQPQHF. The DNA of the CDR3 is TGTGCCAGCAGTATGTTTGGGCCCAAACTCAATCAGCCCCAGCATTTT.

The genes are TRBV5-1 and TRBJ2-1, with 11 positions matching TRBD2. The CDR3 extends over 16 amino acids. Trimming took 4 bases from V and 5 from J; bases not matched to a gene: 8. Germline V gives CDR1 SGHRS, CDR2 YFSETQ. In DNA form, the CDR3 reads TGCGCCAGCAGCGGCGCCGGGACTAGCGGCCACAATGAGCAGTTCTTC. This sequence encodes CASSGAGTSGHNEQFF.

This CDR3 is CASSARVTGELFF. The DNA of the CDR3 is TGCGCCAGCAGTGCCAGGGTGACCGGGGAGCTGTTTTTT. The chain is built from TRBV10-1 and TRBJ2-2; tentative D call: TRBD1 (5 bases). The CDR3 has 13 residues. Germline CDR1 and CDR2: WNHNN and SYGVQD (reference sequence). The ends were cut back, 4 bases at V and 5 bases at J, with 8 bases in the middle.

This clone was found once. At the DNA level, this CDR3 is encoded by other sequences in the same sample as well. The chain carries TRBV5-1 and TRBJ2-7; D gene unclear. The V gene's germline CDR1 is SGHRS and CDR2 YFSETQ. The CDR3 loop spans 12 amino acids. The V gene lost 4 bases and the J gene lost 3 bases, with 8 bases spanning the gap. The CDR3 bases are TGCGCCAGCAGCACGAACTACTACGAGCAGTACTTC. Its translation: CASSTNYYEQYF.

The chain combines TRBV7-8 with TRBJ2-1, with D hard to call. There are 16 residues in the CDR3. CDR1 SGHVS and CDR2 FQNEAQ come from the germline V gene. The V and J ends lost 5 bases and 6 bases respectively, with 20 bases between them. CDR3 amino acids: CASSRSHGPLSNEQFF. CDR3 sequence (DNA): TGTGCCAGCAGCCGGTCCCACGGGCCGCTTTCCAATGAGCAGTTCTTC. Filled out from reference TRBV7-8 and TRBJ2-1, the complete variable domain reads GAGVSQSPRYKVAKRGQDVALRCDPISGHVSLFWYQQALGQGPEFLTYFQNEAQLDKSGLPSDRFFAERPEGSVSTLKIQRTQQEDSAVYLCASSRSHGPLSNEQFFGPGTRLTVL.

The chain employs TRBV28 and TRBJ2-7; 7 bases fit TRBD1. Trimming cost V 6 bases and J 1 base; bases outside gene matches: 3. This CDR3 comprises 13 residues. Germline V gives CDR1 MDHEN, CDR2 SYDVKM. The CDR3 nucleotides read TGTGCCAGCAGGCAACAGGGGTCCTACGAGCAGTACTTC. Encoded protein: CASRQQGSYEQYF.

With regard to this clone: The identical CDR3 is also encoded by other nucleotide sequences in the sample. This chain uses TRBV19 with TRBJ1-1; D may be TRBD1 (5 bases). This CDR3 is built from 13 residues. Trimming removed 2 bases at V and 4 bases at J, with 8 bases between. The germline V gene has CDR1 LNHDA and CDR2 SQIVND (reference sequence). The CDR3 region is CASSITGGTEAFF. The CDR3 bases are TGTGCCAGTAGTATAACCGGGGGCACTGAAGCTTTCTTT.

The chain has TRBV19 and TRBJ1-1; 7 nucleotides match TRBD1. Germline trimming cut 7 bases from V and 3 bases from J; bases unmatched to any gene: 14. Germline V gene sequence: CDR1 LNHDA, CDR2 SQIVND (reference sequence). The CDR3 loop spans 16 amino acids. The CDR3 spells CASTLTRGLGDTEAFF. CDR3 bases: TGTGCCAGTACCCTGACGAGGGGGCTAGGGGACACTGAAGCTTTCTTT.

The CDR3 is CASSPIRVSGPLEQYF. The CDR3 region has the DNA TGCGCCAGCAGCCCGATCCGGGTTTCAGGCCCCCTCGAGCAGTACTTC. This chain uses TRBV4-3 with TRBJ2-7; D remains ambiguous. V was trimmed by 4 bases and J by 6 bases, leaving 22 bases between them. Germline CDR1 is LGHNA and CDR2 is YSLEER. This CDR3 region has 16 residues.

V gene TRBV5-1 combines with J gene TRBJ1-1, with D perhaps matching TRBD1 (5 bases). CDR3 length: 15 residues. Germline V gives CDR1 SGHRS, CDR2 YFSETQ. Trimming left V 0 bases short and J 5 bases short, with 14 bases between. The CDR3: CASSLADQGDTEAFF. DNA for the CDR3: TGCGCCAGCAGCTTGGCCGATCAGGGCGATACTGAAGCTTTCTTT.

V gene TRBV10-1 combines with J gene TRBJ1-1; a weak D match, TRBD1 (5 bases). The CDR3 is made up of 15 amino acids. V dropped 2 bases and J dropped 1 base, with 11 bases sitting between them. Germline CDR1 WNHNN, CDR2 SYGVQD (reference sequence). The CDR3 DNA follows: TGCGCCAGCAGTGAGGGGGCAGGGACGAACACTGAAGCTTTCTTT. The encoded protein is CASSEGAGTNTEAFF.

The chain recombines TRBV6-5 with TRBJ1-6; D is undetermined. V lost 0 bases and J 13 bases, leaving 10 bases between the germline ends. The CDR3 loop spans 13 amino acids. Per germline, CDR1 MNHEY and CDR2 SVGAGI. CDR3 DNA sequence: TGTGCCAGCAGTTACTCGACGGGGTATCCCCTCCACTTT. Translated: CASSYSTGYPLHF.

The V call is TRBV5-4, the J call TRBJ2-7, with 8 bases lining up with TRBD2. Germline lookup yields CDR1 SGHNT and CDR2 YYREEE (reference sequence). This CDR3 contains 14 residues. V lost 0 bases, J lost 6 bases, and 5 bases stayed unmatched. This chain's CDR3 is CASSLGLAGAEQYF. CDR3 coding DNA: TGTGCCAGCAGCTTGGGTCTAGCGGGTGCCGAGCAGTACTTC.

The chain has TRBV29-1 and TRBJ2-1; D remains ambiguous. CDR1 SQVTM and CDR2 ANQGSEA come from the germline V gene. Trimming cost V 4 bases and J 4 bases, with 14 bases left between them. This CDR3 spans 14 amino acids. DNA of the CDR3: TGCAGCGTTGTCGGAACCTATGTTTACAATGAGCAGTTCTTC. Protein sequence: CSVVGTYVYNEQFF.

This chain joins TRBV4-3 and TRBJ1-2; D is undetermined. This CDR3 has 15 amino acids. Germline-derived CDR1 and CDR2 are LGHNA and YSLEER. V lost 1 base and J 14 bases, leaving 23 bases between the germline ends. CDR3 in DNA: TGCGCCAGCAGCCAAGTGTTCTCTGGGGTCACCACCCTGACCTTC. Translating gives CASSQVFSGVTTLTF.

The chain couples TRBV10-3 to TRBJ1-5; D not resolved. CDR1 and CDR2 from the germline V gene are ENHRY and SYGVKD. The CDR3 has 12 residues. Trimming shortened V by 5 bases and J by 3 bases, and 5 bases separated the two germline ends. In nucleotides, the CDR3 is TGTGCCATCAGTCTCGACAATCAGCCCCAGCATTTT. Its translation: CAISLDNQPQHF.

The CDR3 DNA sequence: TGCGCCAGCAGTCAATCTTTCGCGGGAGGGCAGAACACCGGGGAGCTGTTTTTT. Translation gives CASSQSFAGGQNTGELFF. The gene calls are TRBV23-1 and TRBJ2-2; TRBD2 aligns across 9 bases. TRBV23-1 is an ORF for which the function is uncertain. The ends lost 0 bases at V and 1 base at J; junction bases unmatched: 6. This CDR3 spans 18 amino acids.

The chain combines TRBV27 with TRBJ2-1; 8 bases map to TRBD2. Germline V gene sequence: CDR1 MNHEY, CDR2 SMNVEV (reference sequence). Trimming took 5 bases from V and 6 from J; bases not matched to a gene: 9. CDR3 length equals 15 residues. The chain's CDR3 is CASSPALAGGNEQFF. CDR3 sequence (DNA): TGTGCCAGCAGTCCCGCCCTAGCGGGCGGCAATGAGCAGTTCTTC.

The CDR3 sequence: CASSVRGNNEQFF. Here the CDR3 DNA reads TGTGCCAGCAGCGTGAGGGGAAACAATGAGCAGTTCTTC. The chain links TRBV27 to TRBJ2-1, with D perhaps matching TRBD1 or TRBD2 (5 bases each). Trimming took 6 bases from V and 5 from J, leaving 11 bases between them. Per the germline V gene, CDR1 is MNHEY and CDR2 is SMNVEV (reference sequence). This CDR3 is built from 13 residues.

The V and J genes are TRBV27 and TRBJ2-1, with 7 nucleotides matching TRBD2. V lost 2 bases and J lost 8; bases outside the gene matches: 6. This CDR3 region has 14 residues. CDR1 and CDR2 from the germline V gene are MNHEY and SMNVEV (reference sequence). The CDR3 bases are TGTGCCAGCAGTTTAGAGAGCGGGGACGATGAGCAGTTCTTC. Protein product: CASSLESGDDEQFF.

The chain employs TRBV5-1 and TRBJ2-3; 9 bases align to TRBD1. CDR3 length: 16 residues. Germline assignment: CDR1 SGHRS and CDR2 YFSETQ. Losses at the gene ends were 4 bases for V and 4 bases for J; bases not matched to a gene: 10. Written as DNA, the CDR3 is TGCGCCAGCAGCCCCCACCCGCGACAGGGGGCAGATACGCAGTATTTT. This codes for CASSPHPRQGADTQYF. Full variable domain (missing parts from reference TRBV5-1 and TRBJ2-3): KAGVTQTPRYLIKTRGQQVTLSCSPISGHRSVSWYQQTPGQGLQFLFEYFSETQRNKGNFPGRFSGRQFSNSRSEMNVSTLELGDSALYLCASSPHPRQGADTQYFGPGTRLTVL.